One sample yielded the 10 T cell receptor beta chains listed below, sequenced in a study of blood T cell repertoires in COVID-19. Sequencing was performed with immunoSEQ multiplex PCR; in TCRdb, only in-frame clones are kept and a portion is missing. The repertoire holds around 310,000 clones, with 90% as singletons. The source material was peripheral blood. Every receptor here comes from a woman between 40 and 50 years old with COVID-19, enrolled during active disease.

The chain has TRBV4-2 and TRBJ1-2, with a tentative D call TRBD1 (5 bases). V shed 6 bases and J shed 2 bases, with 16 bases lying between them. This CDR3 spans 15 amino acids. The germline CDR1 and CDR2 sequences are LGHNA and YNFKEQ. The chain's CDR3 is CASRTENRYNYGYTF. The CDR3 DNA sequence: TGTGCCAGCAGGACAGAGAACCGATACAACTATGGCTACACCTTC.

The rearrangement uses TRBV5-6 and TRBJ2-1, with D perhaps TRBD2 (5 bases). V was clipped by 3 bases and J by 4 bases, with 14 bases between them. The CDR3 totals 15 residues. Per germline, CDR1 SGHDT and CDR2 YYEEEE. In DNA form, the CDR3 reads TGTGCCAGCAGCTCCTCCTTGGAGCGGTACAATGAGCAGTTCTTC. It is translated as CASSSSLERYNEQFF.

The CDR3, as DNA: TGCGCCAGCAGCCAAGCTCACGGAGATCCTGAAGCTTTCTTT. Translated: CASSQAHGDPEAFF. J is TRBJ1-1 and V is TRBV4-3; unclear D gene. Germline CDR1 and CDR2: LGHNA and YSLEER. V was pared by 1 base and J by 6 bases, with 12 bases between. This CDR3 spans 14 amino acids.

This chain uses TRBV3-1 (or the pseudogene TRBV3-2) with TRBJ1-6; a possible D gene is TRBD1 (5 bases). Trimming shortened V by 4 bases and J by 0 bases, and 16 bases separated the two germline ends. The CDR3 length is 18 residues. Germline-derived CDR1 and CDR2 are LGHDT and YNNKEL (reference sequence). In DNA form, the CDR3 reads TGTGCCAGCAGCCGAACACAGGTTCCGAGCTCCTATAATTCACCCCTCCACTTT. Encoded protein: CASSRTQVPSSYNSPLHF.

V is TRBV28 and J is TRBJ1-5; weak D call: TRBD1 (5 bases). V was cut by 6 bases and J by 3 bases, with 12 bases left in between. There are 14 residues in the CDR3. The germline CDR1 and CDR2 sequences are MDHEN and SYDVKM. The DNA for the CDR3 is TGTGCCAGCAGATGGGGGGACTACAATCAGCCCCAGCATTTT. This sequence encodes CASRWGDYNQPQHF.

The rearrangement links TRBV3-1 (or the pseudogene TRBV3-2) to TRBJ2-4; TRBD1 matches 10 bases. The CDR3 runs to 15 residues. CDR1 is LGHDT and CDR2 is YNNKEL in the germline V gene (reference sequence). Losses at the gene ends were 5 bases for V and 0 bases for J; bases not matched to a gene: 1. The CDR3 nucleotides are TGTGCCAGCAGCGGACAGGGGGTAGCCAAAAACATTCAGTACTTC. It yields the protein CASSGQGVAKNIQYF.

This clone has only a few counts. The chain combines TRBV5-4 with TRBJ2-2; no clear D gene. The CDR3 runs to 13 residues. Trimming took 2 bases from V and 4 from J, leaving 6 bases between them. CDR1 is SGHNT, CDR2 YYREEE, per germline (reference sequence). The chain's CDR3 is CASSFLGTGELFF. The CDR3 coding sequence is TGTGCCAGCAGCTTCCTCGGCACCGGGGAGCTGTTTTTT.

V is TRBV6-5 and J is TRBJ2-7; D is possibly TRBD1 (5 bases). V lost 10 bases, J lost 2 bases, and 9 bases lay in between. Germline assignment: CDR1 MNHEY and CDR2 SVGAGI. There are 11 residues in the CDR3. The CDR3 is CAIDRAYEQYF. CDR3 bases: TGTGCCATCGACAGAGCCTACGAGCAGTACTTC.

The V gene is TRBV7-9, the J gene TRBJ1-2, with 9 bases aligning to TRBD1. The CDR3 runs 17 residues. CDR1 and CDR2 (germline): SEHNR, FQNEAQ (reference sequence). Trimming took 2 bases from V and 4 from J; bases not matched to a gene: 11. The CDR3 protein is CASSLTPGQGSSYGYTF. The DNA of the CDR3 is TGTGCCAGCAGCTTAACTCCGGGACAGGGCTCGAGCTATGGCTACACCTTC.

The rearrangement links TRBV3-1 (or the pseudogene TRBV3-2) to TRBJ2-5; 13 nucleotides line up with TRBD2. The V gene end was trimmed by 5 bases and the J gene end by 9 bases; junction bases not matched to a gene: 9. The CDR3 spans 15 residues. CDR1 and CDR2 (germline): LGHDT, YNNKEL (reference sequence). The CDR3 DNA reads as TGTGCCAGCAGCGTTCGGACTAGCGGGAGATTGTCCCAGTACTTC. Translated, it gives CASSVRTSGRLSQYF.